This TCR beta chain was recovered during a study of beta chain features in type 1 diabetes. With 3 bases removed from V and 4 bases from J, the gap between germline ends came to 13 bases. CDR1 and CDR2 (germline): SGDLS, YYNGEE. There are 14 residues in the CDR3. Averaging roughly 110 mL, one heparinised blood draw was given by each donor. Sorting that relied on CD45RO/CCR7/CD25/CD127/CD95/CD27 yielded CD4+ naive, central memory, regulatory and stem cell-like memory cells. Reverse transcription of all isolated RNA meant that expressed TCRB transcripts were sequenced. Using immunoSEQ multiplex PCR, the repertoire was profiled, and TCRdb retains in-frame clones only, with some absent. The repertoire holds about 150,000 clones, with around 10% as singletons.

What was sequenced was central memory CD4+ T cells from blood. This chain links TRBV9 with TRBJ1-2; the D gene is possibly TRBD1 (5 bases). This receptor was obtained from a man between 18 and 29 years old in good health. The CDR3 coding sequence is TGTGCCAGCAGCGCCCAGGGTCGGGCCTATGGCTACACCTTC. The encoded protein is CASSAQGRAYGYTF.